Listed below are T cell receptor beta chains from one sample, sequenced in a study of shared clonotypes between healthy human individuals. The table came from immunoSEQ multiplex PCR; TCRdb's copy has only in-frame clones and leaves some out. The data show 1.5 million to 2.5 million clones, roughly 95% seen once. Material: naive CD8+ T cells sorted from blood. Receptors originate from a man between 18 and 35 years old in good health. Each CDR3 is given without its conserved first and last residue.

J gene | V gene | CDR3 protein
TRBJ2-5 | TRBV7-9 | ASSLVGVGVETQY
TRBJ1-1 | TRBV7-9 | ASTEADRNTEAF
TRBJ2-7 | TRBV7-9 | ASSGRDRTNSYEQY
TRBJ1-4 | TRBV9 | ASKYGAATNEKLF
TRBJ2-7 | TRBV9 | ASSAMSGDEQY
TRBJ2-7 | TRBV4-1 | ASSPLRGGTYEQY
TRBJ1-2 | TRBV4-1 | ASSHQGQGAYGYT
TRBJ1-4 | TRBV29-1 | SVENSYNEKLF
TRBJ1-2 | TRBV9 | ASSVESNYGYT
TRBJ2-7 | TRBV6-5 | ASGPGETYEQY
TRBJ1-1 | TRBV10-3 | AILETLNTEAF
TRBJ2-1 | TRBV19 | ASSITMTSGKHNEQF
TRBJ1-5 | TRBV27 | ASSLFGGQPQH
TRBJ1-4 | TRBV4-2 | ASSQAEFGELF
TRBJ2-7 | TRBV30 | AWGKRTGVYEQY
TRBJ2-7 | TRBV7-9 | ASSSVGWEY
TRBJ1-2 | TRBV10-3 | AISESLYGGFFT
TRBJ1-3 | TRBV4-1 | ASSQDLEGPSGNTIY
TRBJ1-2 | TRBV7-9 | ASSLEPLQGLDGYT
TRBJ1-1 | TRBV7-9 | ASSPPGTGRDTEAF
TRBJ2-1 | TRBV4-3 | ASSLEPGTGPSSYNEQF
TRBJ1-2 | TRBV9 | ASSVEIGDGYT
TRBJ1-5 | TRBV7-7 | ASNKQGNNQPQH
TRBJ1-1 | TRBV7-6 | ASSPGTGSRKAF
TRBJ2-7 | TRBV4-1 | ASSQGDRVAYEQY
TRBJ1-5 | TRBV27 | ASSPTRQGAPQH
TRBJ2-2 | TRBV10-1 | ASSEGGWTGELF
TRBJ1-6 | TRBV7-9 | ASSLEDSPLH
TRBJ2-5 | TRBV4-3 | ASSRGQEETQY
TRBJ2-5 | TRBV11-1 | ASSLGGAGETQY
TRBJ2-5 | TRBV6-1 | ASSASLYQETQY
TRBJ2-2 | TRBV6-5 | ASSYQSRAGELF
TRBJ1-1 | TRBV5-1 | ASSLGGAYTEAF
TRBJ2-1 | TRBV4-3 | ASSPAELSNEQF
TRBJ2-2 | TRBV25-1 | ASKQGYTGELF
TRBJ1-1 | TRBV6-5 | ASSYGRIRAEAF
TRBJ2-7 | TRBV7-9 | ASSFSGTESYEQY
TRBJ2-7 | TRBV23-1 | ASSHSDRMGHYEQY
TRBJ2-7 | TRBV7-9 | ASSLGAPMGKYEQY
TRBJ2-7 | TRBV6-5 | ASSYSVGYEQY
TRBJ2-1 | TRBV5-1 | ASWKGGVRNEQF
TRBJ1-5 | TRBV7-8 | ASSTDIAEPQH
TRBJ1-2 | TRBV19 | ASSDQTGTIYGYT
TRBJ1-1 | TRBV11-2 | ASSPGGSARAEAF
TRBJ1-5 | TRBV28 | ASSEITTGTYNQPQH
TRBJ2-7 | TRBV21-1 | ASSKSGGLAVSSYEQY
TRBJ1-2 | TRBV10-2 | ASSPYTGGYGYT
TRBJ2-2 | TRBV19 | ASSMVGPGELF
TRBJ2-7 | TRBV4-1 | ASSQVAGTDYEQY
TRBJ2-1 | TRBV27 | ASSLRLPQYNEQF
TRBJ2-1 | TRBV6-5 | ASSYRLYNEQF
TRBJ2-7 | TRBV4-1 | ASMLGPFDGEQY
TRBJ2-5 | TRBV5-1 | ASSLEVEETQY
TRBJ1-1 | TRBV7-9 | ASSLGSGLMNTEAF
TRBJ2-1 | TRBV27 | ASSSLTPDRVNEQF
TRBJ2-4 | TRBV27 | ASSSTEKNIQY
TRBJ1-5 | TRBV2 | ASSDDFPGSNQPQH